This is a list of T cell receptor beta chains from one sample in a study of blood T cells in healthy people across ages. Using its own MiXCR run on the 5' RACE reads, TCRdb lists one record per CDR3 protein. In the table there are around 1,700,000 distinct CDR3 sequences, 28% of which are singletons. Sequencing input: blood. All receptors come from a woman aged 25 to 39 in good health. CDR3s include the opening cysteine and the closing phenylalanine or tryptophan. A D gene is named only where the DNA matches it firmly. The size entry is marked missing in some rows and otherwise reads once, few, many or a size class.

size	D	J	V	DNA	CDR3
NA	NA	TRBJ1-1	TRBV2	TGTGCCAGCAGTGGATTGGGGCGGGGCACTGAAGCTTTCTTT	CASSGLGRGTEAFF
few	NA	TRBJ1-4	TRBV5-5	TGTTCCAGCAGCTTGTGGGCTTCTGCAACTAATGAAAAACTGTTTTTT	CSSSLWASATNEKLFF
NA	NA	TRBJ1-4	TRBV10-3	TGTGCCATCAGTGAGTCGTTAGGGACTAATGAAAAACTGTTTTTT	CAISESLGTNEKLFF
many	TRBD1	TRBJ1-5	TRBV20-1	TGCAGTGCTGAGGGACAGGGTAATCAGCCCCAGCATTTT	CSAEGQGNQPQHF
NA	TRBD2	TRBJ2-3	TRBV4-1	TGCGCCAGCAGCCATATAGCGGGGGGTGAAGATACGCAGTATTTT	CASSHIAGGEDTQYF
few	TRBD2	TRBJ2-7	TRBV29-1	TGCAGCGTTGAAGGTCCGGGACTAGCGGGAACCTACGAGCAGTACTTC	CSVEGPGLAGTYEQYF
many	NA	TRBJ1-5	TRBV7-2	TGTGCCAGCAGCTTAGGAGGGATTCAGCCCCAGCATTTT	CASSLGGIQPQHF
NA	TRBD2	TRBJ2-3	TRBV7-2	TGTGCCAGCAGCCAACAACTAGCGGGAGGGGATACGCAGTATTTT	CASSQQLAGGDTQYF
NA	NA	TRBJ2-5	TRBV20-1	TGCAGTGCTCCGCGGGACGGTGCGAAGGCCCAGTACTTC	CSAPRDGAKAQYF
NA	NA	TRBJ2-6	TRBV7-2	TGTGCCAGCAGCTTACTCCCAGTGAGATTAGCTGGGGCCAACGTCCTGACTTTC	CASSLLPVRLAGANVLTF
NA	TRBD1	TRBJ1-5	TRBV29-1	TGCAGCGTAGGGACAGGGCACAATCAGCCCCAGCATTTT	CSVGTGHNQPQHF
many	NA	TRBJ2-1	TRBV5-1	TGCGCCAGCAGCTTGTTTGGGACAAAGCCTTCCGATGAGCAGTTCTTC	CASSLFGTKPSDEQFF
once	NA	TRBJ2-3	TRBV5-1	TGCGCCAGCAGCTTGGCCTCCCCGGGGGAAGGGTACACAGATACGCAGTATTTT	CASSLASPGEGYTDTQYF
NA	TRBD1	TRBJ2-1	TRBV15	TGTGCCACCAGCAAGACAGGGGCCTTTTACAATGAGCAGTTCTTC	CATSKTGAFYNEQFF
NA	NA	TRBJ1-2	TRBV14	TGTGCCAGCAGCCAAAATTCAGGGGTTAACTATGGCTACACCTTC	CASSQNSGVNYGYTF
once	TRBD2	TRBJ2-1	TRBV7-2	TGTGCCAGCAGCTTAGGGTCGAGCGGGAACGACAATGAGCAGTTCTTC	CASSLGSSGNDNEQFF
few	NA	TRBJ1-1	TRBV20-1	TGCAGTGCTAGGGAATGGGACACTGAAGCTTTCTTT	CSAREWDTEAFF
NA	TRBD2	TRBJ2-2	TRBV29-1	TGCAGCGGGAGGGGACTAGCGGGAAACGGGGAGCGGTTTTTT	CSGRGLAGNGERFF
few	NA	TRBJ2-7	TRBV20-1	TGCAGTGCTATAGTGGAGGGGAACGAGCAGTACTTC	CSAIVEGNEQYF
NA	TRBD2	TRBJ2-5	TRBV15	TGTGCCACCAGCAGAGATATGGCGGGAGGCTCGAGAGAGACCCAGTACTTC	CATSRDMAGGSRETQYF
NA	NA	TRBJ1-5	TRBV20-1	TGCAGGGCTCAAATTAGCAATCAGCCCCAGCATTTT	CRAQISNQPQHF
few	NA	TRBJ2-1	TRBV12-3/TRBV12-4	TGTGCCAGCAGGATTACAGCCTACAATGAGCAGTTCTTC	CASRITAYNEQFF
few	TRBD1	TRBJ1-4	TRBV5-1	TGCGCCAGTCGGACAGGAACATTAACAACTAATGAAAAACTGTTTTTT	CASRTGTLTTNEKLFF
few	NA	TRBJ2-1	TRBV20-1	TGCAGTGCTAGGAGTTACAGGGTAGGGCTCTATGAGCAGTTCTTC	CSARSYRVGLYEQFF
NA	NA	TRBJ2-1	TRBV3-1	TGTGCCAGCAGCCGAGGGGCGGGGAATGAGCAGTTCTTC	CASSRGAGNEQFF
few	NA	TRBJ2-5	TRBV9	TGTGCCAGCAGCGTAGTCGGGGACCGCCAAGAGACCCAGTACTTC	CASSVVGDRQETQYF
NA	TRBD1	TRBJ1-4	TRBV28	TGTGCCAGCAGGGTGATTACAGGGGAGAGTGAAAAACTGTTTTTT	CASRVITGESEKLFF
NA	TRBD2	TRBJ2-3	TRBV7-3	TGTGCCAGCAGCTTTGATAGCGGGGGGAAGGGGACCGAGGATACGCAGTATTTT	CASSFDSGGKGTEDTQYF
many	NA	TRBJ2-5	TRBV29-1	TGCAGCGTTGAAACAGGTGGGGGGCGCCGGGGTGAGACCCAGTACTTC	CSVETGGGRRGETQYF
NA	NA	TRBJ2-3	TRBV7-3	TGTGCCAGCAGCCCACCGGAGGTAGTAGCAGATACGCAGTATTTT	CASSPPEVVADTQYF
NA	TRBD1	TRBJ1-6	TRBV20-1	TGCAGTGCTAGACCCAGGGGGGCGGGAGATTCACCCCTCCACTTT	CSARPRGAGDSPLHF
few	NA	TRBJ1-6	TRBV12-3/TRBV12-4	TGTGCCAGCAGTTTGGGCCAATCCGGTTCACCCCTCCACTTT	CASSLGQSGSPLHF
few	NA	TRBJ1-4	TRBV10-3	TGTGCCATCAGTCGGACAGCCCTTAATGAAAAACTGTTTTTT	CAISRTALNEKLFF
NA	TRBD1	TRBJ2-7	TRBV28	TGTGCCAGCAGTACACCGAAAAATGGACAGGGCAGTTTCCCTTCCTACGAGCAGTACTTC	CASSTPKNGQGSFPSYEQYF
NA	NA	TRBJ2-4	TRBV20-1	TGCAGTGCTAGAGATCCGGGGAGTGCGGGGGCCAAAAACATTCAGTACTTC	CSARDPGSAGAKNIQYF
NA	NA	TRBJ2-2	TRBV20-1	TGCAGTGCTAGGGGCCGAGCCACCGGGGAGCTGTTTTTT	CSARGRATGELFF
NA	NA	TRBJ1-2	TRBV29-1	TGCAGCGTCGCGGGACACCCAAAGGGCCATGGCTACACCTTC	CSVAGHPKGHGYTF
NA	TRBD1	TRBJ2-5	TRBV3-1	TGTGCCAGCAGCCCCTGGGACAGGATGGAGACCCAGTACTTC	CASSPWDRMETQYF
few	TRBD2	TRBJ2-1	TRBV12-3/TRBV12-4	TGTGCCAGCAGTCCAGGGACTAGCGGGGGCTTACCGGAGCAGTTCTTC	CASSPGTSGGLPEQFF
NA	TRBD2	TRBJ2-1	TRBV5-1	TGCGCCAGCAGCTTGGAAGGGGTAGACCGGACTAGCGGGGGGAGGACAAGGTCCTACAATGAGCAGTTCTTC	CASSLEGVDRTSGGRTRSYNEQFF
few	NA	TRBJ1-4	TRBV6-6	TGTGCCACCTTATCCCCCGGCGCCCCTTCGGGACTGTTTTTT	CATLSPGAPSGLFF
NA	NA	TRBJ1-2	TRBV15	TGTGCCACCAGCAGGGGCATGATCGGGAACGAATATGGCTACACCTTC	CATSRGMIGNEYGYTF
few	NA	TRBJ1-2	TRBV10-2	TGCGCCAGCAGTAGGGACATAACCCCCTATGGCTACACCTTC	CASSRDITPYGYTF
NA	TRBD2	TRBJ2-4	TRBV20-1	TGCAGTGCTAGAGGGACTAGCGGGGTCAAAAACATTCAGTACTTC	CSARGTSGVKNIQYF
NA	NA	TRBJ2-5	TRBV5-1	TGCGCCAGCAGCGGACGATGGTGGGGGAACCCAAGAAGACAAGAGACCCAGTACTTC	CASSGRWWGNPRRQETQYF
NA	TRBD1	TRBJ2-5	TRBV5-1	TGCGCCAGCAGCGTCACAGGGGCCCGGACCCAGTACTTC	CASSVTGARTQYF
once	TRBD1	TRBJ1-3	TRBV20-1	TGCAGTGCTAGGCCAGGGGGGAGCTCTGGAAACACCATATATTTT	CSARPGGSSGNTIYF
once	NA	TRBJ1-2	TRBV4-1	TGCGCCAGCAGCCAAGATCGACGGAGTAACTATGGCTACATCTTC	CASSQDRRSNYGYIF
NA	TRBD1	TRBJ1-5	TRBV7-8	TGTGCCAGCAGCTTAGAAGGGACAGGGTTTAATCAGCCCCAGCATTTT	CASSLEGTGFNQPQHF
NA	TRBD1	TRBJ1-2	TRBV3-1	TGTGCCAGCAGCTCCTACGGACAGGGGTATGGCTACACCTTC	CASSSYGQGYGYTF
few	NA	TRBJ1-2	TRBV9	TGTGCCAGCAGCGTAGGCGGAGGGCCGCAGGGCTACACCTTC	CASSVGGGPQGYTF
NA	NA	TRBJ1-4	TRBV20-1	TGCAGTGCTGCGGAGAATGAAAAACGGTTTTTT	CSAAENEKRFF
few	TRBD1	TRBJ2-1	TRBV5-5	TGTGCCAGCAGCAAGGCCTTACTACAGGGGAGCTCCTACAATGAGCAGTTCTTC	CASSKALLQGSSYNEQFF
NA	NA	TRBJ1-2	TRBV12-3/TRBV12-4	TGTGCCAGCGGCGGCCCCTGTGGCTACACCTTC	CASGGPCGYTF
NA	NA	TRBJ2-7	TRBV6-6	TGTGCCAGCAGTACCTGGGACTCCTACGAGCAGTACTTC	CASSTWDSYEQYF